This note documents a single T cell receptor beta chain sequence. Antigen: not known. This sample is drawn from a study of cytomegalovirus exposure and HLA in healthy donors. Method: immunoSEQ multiplex PCR; TCRdb's copy keeps in-frame clones and lacks some. The sample comprises more than 45,000 clones, 89% of which are singletons, and roughly 15% rests with the top ten. Study findings and constraints: Reports credit the classifier with highly specific, highly sensitive diagnosis of cytomegalovirus status. The finding came from a later analysis; first-cohort TCR clusters tended to co-occur in the 130 or so validation repertoires. The study designated 150 or so TCR beta chains cytomegalovirus-associated.

In germline, CDR1 is SGHTA, CDR2 FQGTGA. This CDR3 has 17 residues. V was pared by 3 bases and J by 7 bases, with 21 bases between. The receptor comes from a woman under 30 in good health and CMV-seronegative. This chain joins TRBV7-3 and TRBJ1-4, with D maybe TRBD1 (5 bases). Sequencing was performed on PBMCs. The CDR3 loop reads CASSFDVSQGGGEKLFF. As DNA, the CDR3 is TGTGCCAGCAGCTTTGACGTGAGCCAGGGAGGAGGTGAAAAACTGTTTTTT.